Shown below are 31 T cell receptor beta chains from a single sample sequenced in a study of T cells in Graves' hyperthyroidism and ophthalmopathy. Amplified TCR beta CDR3 regions came from RNA transcripts. During a first-round RT-PCR of the TCR CDR3, the HTBI primer set was used. TCRdb independently ran MiXCR on the multiplex PCR reads; one entry per CDR3 protein. The top ten hold more than 60% of the sample, which has roughly 400,000 distinct CDR3 sequences, 25% seen once. The sample taken for sequencing was blood. The source of these receptors is a man between 45 and 60 years old with Graves' hyperthyroidism.

This chain uses TRBV12-3 or TRBV12-4 with TRBJ1-1; tentative D call: TRBD1 (6 bases). Trimming took off 4 bases at V and 7 bases at J, with 13 bases between the two ends. There are 13 residues in the CDR3. CDR3 DNA sequence: TGTGCCAGCAGTTCTCCAGGGGACCTTGAAGCTTTCTTT. Its translation: CASSSPGDLEAFF.

This clonotype was counted at least ten times. This sequence joins TRBV28 and TRBJ2-7; D possibly corresponds to TRBD1 (7 bases). The CDR3 has 13 amino acids. V gave up 5 bases and J gave up 3 bases, with 11 bases separating them. Germline CDR1 MDHEN, CDR2 SYDVKM. The CDR3 DNA follows: TGTGCCAGCAGTCCGGGGGACAGCTACGAGCAGTACTTC. Translating it yields CASSPGDSYEQYF.

The chain uses TRBV7-2 and TRBJ1-2; D gene uncertain. Trimming stripped 8 bases from V and 4 bases from J, with 8 bases between. CDR3 size: 11 residues. The germline V gene encodes CDR1 SGHTA and CDR2 FQGNSA. The CDR3 loop is CASRTTYGYTF. In DNA form, the CDR3 reads TGTGCCAGCCGTACTACCTATGGCTACACCTTC.

This chain connects TRBV7-9 to TRBJ2-7; weak D call: TRBD1 (6 bases). V dropped 5 bases and J dropped 6 bases, with 20 bases sitting between them. In germline, CDR1 is SEHNR, CDR2 FQNEAQ (reference sequence). The CDR3 has 15 amino acids. In nucleotides, the CDR3 is TGTGCCAGCAGCCCTTCCGGTACAGGGACGCGCGAGCAGTACTTC. It translates to CASSPSGTGTREQYF.

The chain employs TRBV3-1 and TRBJ1-2; 7 nucleotides match TRBD1. Trimming cost V 2 bases and J 5 bases; bases outside gene matches: 5. The CDR3 has 14 amino acids. CDR1 and CDR2 from the germline V gene are LGHDT and YNNKEL (reference sequence). For the CDR3, the DNA is TGTGCCAGCAGCCAAAGGGGGCGGGGATATGGCTACACCTTC. This codes for CASSQRGRGYGYTF.

Many counts were recorded for this clonotype. The rearrangement joins TRBV7-9 to TRBJ2-7; 10 nucleotides line up with TRBD2. CDR3 size: 14 residues. Germline V gene sequence: CDR1 SEHNR, CDR2 FQNEAQ (reference sequence). V was clipped by 4 bases and J by 6 bases; unmatched bases: 6. CDR3: CASSSTSGTPEQYF. Written as DNA, the CDR3 is TGTGCCAGCAGCTCCACTAGCGGGACACCCGAGCAGTACTTC.

There are a few counts of this clonotype. The V call is TRBV19, the J call TRBJ2-3; D not certain. V lost 8 bases to trimming and J lost 0 bases, with 9 bases between them. CDR3 length: 13 residues. The germline V gene encodes CDR1 LNHDA and CDR2 SQIVND (reference sequence). The CDR3 nucleotides read TGTGCCAGTTCCAAGGGTAGCACAGATACGCAGTATTTT. Encoded protein: CASSKGSTDTQYF.

CDR3: CASSFVREVGTF. The CDR3 region has the DNA TGTGCCAGCAGTTTTGTCAGGGAAGTCGGTACCTTC. The rearrangement joins TRBV12-3 or TRBV12-4 to TRBJ1-2; D is perhaps TRBD1 (5 bases). CDR3 size: 12 residues. V gave up 3 bases and J gave up 14 bases, with 16 bases separating them.

This chain joins TRBV28 and TRBJ2-7; D is perhaps TRBD1 (6 bases). The CDR3 contains 14 residues. Germline V lookup: CDR1 MDHEN, CDR2 SYDVKM. V dropped 4 bases and J dropped 3 bases, with 13 bases sitting between them. The DNA of the CDR3 is TGTGCCAGCAGTTCACCGGGACAAGTCTACGAGCAGTACTTC. It specifies CASSSPGQVYEQYF.

The chain employs TRBV6-1 and TRBJ2-1, with a possible D match to TRBD2 (6 bases). The V end lost 6 bases, the J end lost 8 bases, and 20 bases lay between the germline ends. This CDR3 has 15 residues. In germline, CDR1 is MNHNS, CDR2 SASEGT. CDR3 residues: CASSRVFGGDHEQFF. CDR3 DNA: TGTGCCAGCAGCAGAGTGTTCGGAGGGGACCATGAGCAGTTCTTC.

This chain links TRBV6-1 with TRBJ2-1; the match to TRBD2 covers 13 bases. Germline V gene lookup returns CDR1 MNHNS and CDR2 SASEGT. Unmatched junction bases numbered 5, after V lost 5 bases and J lost 4 bases. The CDR3 extends over 16 amino acids. The CDR3 sequence is CASSSILAGGYNEQFF. In DNA form, the CDR3 reads TGTGCCAGCAGTTCGATACTAGCGGGAGGGTACAATGAGCAGTTCTTC.

Only a few counts were recorded for this clonotype. The J gene is TRBJ2-7, the V gene TRBV29-1; D perhaps matches TRBD1 (5 bases). With 4 bases removed from V and 4 bases from J, the gap between germline ends came to 8 bases. The CDR3 runs to 11 residues. Germline lookup yields CDR1 SQVTM and CDR2 ANQGSEA. The CDR3 bases are TGCAGCGTTGGGACAACTTACGAGCAGTACTTC. The encoded protein is CSVGTTYEQYF.

As for this clonotype: This may be a read error: a much more frequent sequence differs by one nucleotide. This chain joins TRBV10-3 and TRBJ2-5; D possibly corresponds to TRBD2 (5 bases). V was pared by 4 bases and J by 4 bases, with 10 bases between. Germline lookup yields CDR1 ENHRY and CDR2 SYGVKD. The CDR3 contains 13 residues. The CDR3 protein is CAISGKEAETQYF. As DNA, the CDR3 is TGTGCCATCAGTGGGAAGGAGGCAGAGACCCAGTACTTC.

The chain links TRBV29-1 to TRBJ2-3; 10 nucleotides match TRBD2. The germline V gene has CDR1 SQVTM and CDR2 ANQGSEA. The trim removed 5 bases at V and 2 bases at J, leaving 10 bases unmatched. CDR3 length: 16 amino acids. CDR3 sequence reads: CSVTTGSGRYTDTQYF. DNA of the CDR3: TGCAGCGTTACGACCGGTAGCGGGAGGTACACAGATACGCAGTATTTT.

This clonotype was recorded a few times. The chain is built from TRBV25-1 and TRBJ2-3; the D gene is possibly TRBD2 (5 bases). Trimming left V 7 bases short and J 11 bases short, with 19 bases between. The CDR3 is 13 amino acids. Looked up from germline, CDR1 is MGHDK and CDR2 is SYGVNS. The CDR3 spells CASTLVGERRQYF. CDR3 nucleotides: TGTGCCAGCACCCTCGTCGGGGAGCGGAGGCAGTATTTT.

About this clonotype itself: This may be a read error, as it is one base from a much larger clone. The rearrangement uses TRBV3-1 and TRBJ1-2; D is uncertain. CDR3 size: 11 residues. The germline CDR1 and CDR2 sequences are LGHDT and YNNKEL (reference sequence). The V end lost 0 bases, the J end lost 8 bases, and 4 bases lay between the germline ends. CDR3: CASSQEGGYTF. The CDR3 nucleotides are TGTGCCAGCAGCCAAGAGGGGGGCTACACCTTC.

There are a few counts of this clonotype. The rearrangement joins TRBV10-1 to TRBJ2-7; D assignment may be TRBD1 or TRBD2 (5 bases each). Per the germline V gene, CDR1 is WNHNN and CDR2 is SYGVQD (reference sequence). The CDR3 runs 13 residues. V was pared by 8 bases and J by 6 bases, with 17 bases between. In DNA, the CDR3 is TGCGCCAGCTCAATCGGGACGGGCTTCGAGCAGTACTTC. Protein sequence: CASSIGTGFEQYF.

V gene TRBV20-1 combines with J gene TRBJ2-3, with 9 nucleotides matching TRBD2. Germline lookup yields CDR1 DFQATT and CDR2 SNEGSKA (reference sequence). The trim removed 1 base at V and 6 bases at J, leaving 8 bases unmatched. This CDR3 spans 15 amino acids. CDR3 in amino acids: CSARADSGSGDTQYF. In DNA, the CDR3 is TGCAGTGCTAGAGCAGATAGCGGGAGTGGGGATACGCAGTATTTT.

This clonotype was observed a handful of times. V gene TRBV6-2 or TRBV6-3 combines with J gene TRBJ2-2; 8 bases agree with TRBD2. Per germline, CDR1 MNHEY and CDR2 SVGEGT. The CDR3 runs 17 residues. J lost 7 bases, V lost 6 bases, and 16 bases had no gene match. The CDR3 here is CASRVRWSGGPDGELFF. The CDR3 coding sequence is TGTGCCAGCAGAGTCCGGTGGTCGGGAGGGCCAGACGGGGAGCTGTTTTTT.

The chain employs TRBV6-5 and TRBJ2-2, with 8 positions matching TRBD2. The CDR3 is 18 residues long. V lost 0 bases and J lost 7; bases outside the gene matches: 13. The V gene's germline CDR1 is MNHEY and CDR2 SVGAGI. The CDR3, as DNA: TGTGCCAGCAGTTACTCTCGGGGTAGCGGGAAGAACTTCGGGGAGCTGTTTTTT. The encoded protein is CASSYSRGSGKNFGELFF.

About this clonotype itself: At one boundary the junction diverges from the germline segment, which might be a read error. The CDR3 DNA sequence: TGTGCCAGCAGTCGGGACAGCGATCAGCCCCAGCCTTTT. Translating it yields CASSRDSDQPQPF. The chain combines TRBV2 with TRBJ1-5; 7 bases line up with TRBD1. This CDR3 spans 13 amino acids. CDR1 and CDR2 (germline): SNHLY, FYNNEI.

The rearrangement joins TRBV5-8 to TRBJ2-3; tentative D call: TRBD2 (5 bases). The CDR3 is made up of 15 amino acids. Germline CDR1 and CDR2: SGHTS and YDEGEE. The V and J ends lost 5 bases and 2 bases respectively, with 15 bases between them. For the CDR3, the DNA is TGTGCCAGCAGGGGAGAGACTGGAGCCACAGATACGCAGTATTTT. This gives the protein CASRGETGATDTQYF.

The sample holds many counts of this clonotype. The chain employs TRBV11-3 and TRBJ2-1, with 8 bases aligning to TRBD2. CDR1 is SGHNT and CDR2 is YENEEA in the germline V gene. Trimming cost V 5 bases and J 5 bases; bases outside gene matches: 2. This CDR3 comprises 13 residues. The CDR3: CASSGTRDNEQFF. The CDR3 coding sequence is TGTGCCAGCAGCGGGACTAGAGACAATGAGCAGTTCTTC.

This clonotype was counted between two and nine times. J is TRBJ2-1 and V is TRBV6-5; 10 bases fit TRBD2. This CDR3 is built from 14 residues. Germline CDR1 reads MNHEY; CDR2 reads SVGAGI. V dropped 4 bases and J dropped 9; count of bases not matched to a gene: 6. The CDR3 DNA reads as TGTGCCAGCAGTTCTCTAGCGGGAGTAGCTGAGCAGTTCTTC. This sequence encodes CASSSLAGVAEQFF.

This clonotype was recorded at least ten times. The chain uses TRBV2 and TRBJ2-7; D unresolved. Germline assignment: CDR1 SNHLY and CDR2 FYNNEI. The CDR3 contains 17 residues. Trimming cost V 2 bases and J 1 base, with 18 bases left between them. This CDR3 reads CASSEMVGARTSYEQYF. The CDR3 DNA follows: TGTGCCAGCAGTGAAATGGTCGGTGCCCGAACTTCCTACGAGCAGTACTTC. Based on the CDR3 plus reference TRBV2 and TRBJ2-7, the full variable domain is EPEVTQTPSHQVTQMGQEVILRCVPISNHLYFYWYRQILGQKVEFLVSFYNNEISEKSEIFDDQFSVERPDGSNFTLKIRSTKLEDSAMYFCASSEMVGARTSYEQYFGPGTRLTVT.

The sample holds many counts of this clonotype. The rearrangement uses TRBV11-2 and TRBJ2-1, with TRBD1 matching 10 bases. This CDR3 contains 14 residues. Germline CDR1 reads SGHAT; CDR2 reads FQNNGV. The J segment lost 7 bases and the V segment lost 5 bases, leaving 5 bases of the junction unmatched. CDR3 DNA sequence: TGTGCCAGCAGCCGAGGGGACAGGGGAAATGAGCAGTTCTTC. It translates to CASSRGDRGNEQFF.

This clonotype was seen only a few times. This chain uses TRBV12-3 or TRBV12-4 with TRBJ2-5; D is perhaps TRBD2 (5 bases). V gave up 0 bases and J gave up 2 bases, with 10 bases separating them. This CDR3 region has 15 residues. Here the CDR3 DNA reads TGTGCCAGCAGTTTAGCGGGAGTCTCTCAAGAGACCCAGTACTTC. This sequence encodes CASSLAGVSQETQYF.

This clonotype has only a few counts. V is TRBV4-1 and J is TRBJ2-3; TRBD2 aligns across 7 bases. This CDR3 has 15 residues. In germline, CDR1 is MGHRA, CDR2 YSYEKL. Trimming cost V 4 bases and J 0 bases; bases outside gene matches: 4. CDR3 in amino acids: CASSRGSVSTDTQYF. DNA for the CDR3: TGCGCCAGCAGCCGCGGGAGCGTCAGCACAGATACGCAGTATTTT.

This clonotype was detected ten times or more. The chain employs TRBV11-3 and TRBJ2-7; D is unresolved. This CDR3 contains 13 residues. V shed 0 bases and J shed 6 bases, with 9 bases lying between them. In germline, CDR1 is SGHNT, CDR2 YENEEA. This CDR3 reads CASSLEGGFEQYF. The CDR3 DNA is TGTGCCAGCAGCTTAGAAGGTGGATTCGAGCAGTACTTC.

The CDR3 loop is CAISRQGGSYEQYF. In nucleotides, the CDR3 is TGTGCCATCAGTCGACAGGGGGGATCCTACGAGCAGTACTTC. This chain connects TRBV10-3 to TRBJ2-7; 9 bases map to TRBD1. V trimming: 5 bases; J trimming: 1 base; junction bases outside the gene matches: 3. The CDR3 runs 14 residues. Germline CDR1 ENHRY, CDR2 SYGVKD.

This clonotype was seen ten or more times. V usage is TRBV27 and J usage is TRBJ2-1; 7 nucleotides line up with TRBD2. This CDR3 has 13 amino acids. Germline V CDR1 and CDR2: MNHEY, SMNVEV (reference sequence). With 8 bases clipped from V and 2 bases from J, the junction kept 3 bases outside the gene matches. CDR3 sequence: CASGLAAYNEQFF. The CDR3 bases are TGTGCCAGCGGGCTAGCGGCCTACAATGAGCAGTTCTTC.